This TCR beta chain was recorded in a study of CD8+ T cells in alopecia areata. Turning to the study itself: Scalp area affected, as a percentage, set the severity score of treated patients.

Study-wide points: Scalp and blood samples kept many expanded lesional clones throughout tofacitinib.

A note on this clone: Antigen unknown. Other nucleotide sequences from this sample produce the same CDR3.

Germline CDR1 GTSNPN, CDR2 SVGIG (reference sequence). V was clipped by 2 bases and J by 4 bases, with 11 bases between them. The length of the CDR3 is 13 residues. In each case, RNA was isolated and then reverse transcribed into cDNA as the sequencing template. Generated by immunoSEQ multiplex PCR, the TCRdb table keeps only in-frame clones and is missing some. The sample shows around 190,000 clones, 55% to 70% of them seen only once. Indicated treatment: oral pan-JAK inhibitor, 5-10 mg twice daily. Cell sorting on a FACSAria was used to separate CD4+ and CD8+ T cells from the PBMCs. The receptor was derived from a human donor with alopecia areata. The chain carries TRBV30 and TRBJ2-5; a possible D gene is TRBD1 (5 bases). The source was CD4+ T cells sorted from blood, collected at week 4, from a patient treated with tofacitinib. CDR3 in amino acids: CAWSLGLGETQYF. CDR3 sequence (DNA): TGTGCCTGGAGTTTGGGGCTGGGAGAGACCCAGTACTTC.